This passage covers 20 T cell receptor beta chains from one sample sequenced in a study of OX40 agonist ivuxolimab in advanced cancers. The data were produced by immunoSEQ multiplex PCR, yet TCRdb's version contains in-frame clones alone and is incomplete. The table lists approximately 82,000 clones, 94% of them singletons. The sequencing here drew on CD4+ or CD8+ T cells sorted from blood, taken in a trial of the OX40 agonist ivuxolimab. The receptor set was obtained from an adult with an advanced solid tumor such as melanoma, head and neck, liver or kidney cancer.

V usage is TRBV5-6 and J usage is TRBJ1-6, with D hard to call. This CDR3 spans 14 amino acids. V lost 6 bases and J lost 10, with 17 bases in between. Germline loops: CDR1 SGHDT, CDR2 YYEEEE. The chain's CDR3 is CASNQTPFGSPLHF. The CDR3 DNA reads as TGTGCCAGCAACCAGACGCCGTTCGGCTCACCCCTCCACTTT.

V gene TRBV29-1 combines with J gene TRBJ1-2, with D maybe TRBD1 (5 bases). There are 13 residues in the CDR3. V dropped 3 bases and J dropped 1 base, with 9 bases sitting between them. Germline V gene data show CDR1 as SQVTM and CDR2 as ANQGSEA. The chain's CDR3 is CSVDSQDNYGYTF. The CDR3 DNA reads TGCAGCGTTGACTCACAGGATAACTATGGCTACACCTTC.

The count of this clone is one. The gene calls are TRBV9 and TRBJ2-5; 9 bases align to TRBD2. Germline V gives CDR1 SGDLS, CDR2 YYNGEE. Germline trimming cut 0 bases from V and 2 bases from J; bases unmatched to any gene: 5. This CDR3 contains 16 residues. CDR3: CASSVEGLAPQETQYF. The DNA of the CDR3 is TGTGCCAGCAGCGTAGAGGGACTAGCTCCGCAAGAGACCCAGTACTTC.

The J gene is TRBJ2-3, the V gene TRBV19; 7 bases are shared with TRBD2. This CDR3 has 15 amino acids. Germline CDR1 is LNHDA and CDR2 is SQIVND (reference sequence). V shed 4 bases and J 4 bases; nucleotides not matched to a gene: 8. The CDR3, as DNA: TGTGCCAGTAGTACCGATCAAGCGGGGCCAGATACGCAGTATTTT. This translates into CASSTDQAGPDTQYF.

The chain is built from TRBV6-5 and TRBJ1-6; 9 bases are shared with TRBD1. This CDR3 has 16 amino acids. Germline V gene sequence: CDR1 MNHEY, CDR2 SVGAGI. The V and J ends lost 0 bases and 13 bases, in that order; junction bases with no gene match: 10. The CDR3 DNA is TGTGCCAGCAGTTACTCGAAAGGGACAGGGAGTAATCCCCTCCACTTT. Protein: CASSYSKGTGSNPLHF.

This clone appeared once. This chain links TRBV7-2 with TRBJ1-1, with D uncertain. V was clipped by 3 bases and J by 8 bases, with 10 bases between them. The CDR3 has 12 amino acids. Per the germline V gene, CDR1 is SGHTA and CDR2 is FQGNSA. The CDR3: CASSFVSTEAFF. The CDR3 DNA follows: TGTGCCAGCAGCTTCGTCTCGACAGAAGCTTTCTTT. Together with reference TRBV7-2 and TRBJ1-1, the CDR3 gives the full variable domain: GAGVSQSPSNKVTEKGKDVELRCDPISGHTALYWYRQSLGQGLEFLIYFQGNSAPDKSGLPSDRFSAERTGGSVSTLTIQRTQQEDSAVYLCASSFVSTEAFFGQGTRLTVV.

The gene calls are TRBV9 and TRBJ2-1; D is possibly TRBD2 (6 bases). V was pared by 3 bases and J by 6 bases, with 13 bases between. Germline values: CDR1 SGDLS, CDR2 YYNGEE. This CDR3 is 14 amino acids long. This chain's CDR3 is CASSALTSINEQFF. CDR3 nucleotide sequence: TGTGCCAGCAGCGCGCTAACTAGCATCAATGAGCAGTTCTTC.

This clone was seen a single time. V is TRBV15 and J is TRBJ2-7; perhaps TRBD1 as D (5 bases). CDR3 length equals 16 residues. The germline V gene encodes CDR1 LNHNV and CDR2 YYDKDF (reference sequence). V dropped 5 bases and J dropped 2 bases, with 19 bases sitting between them. The CDR3 DNA sequence: TGTGCCACCAGCGGTGTGTCTAAGGGGCCCCCCTACGAGCAGTACTTC. Its protein is CATSGVSKGPPYEQYF.

This clone showed up just once. This chain joins TRBV19 and TRBJ2-4; TRBD1 agrees at 9 bases. In germline, CDR1 is LNHDA, CDR2 SQIVND (reference sequence). The CDR3 has 12 amino acids. With 5 bases clipped from V and 15 bases from J, the junction kept 8 bases outside the gene matches. The CDR3 here is CASSFMDRGMYF. The CDR3 DNA is TGTGCCAGTAGTTTCATGGACAGGGGAATGTACTTC.

The chain employs TRBV5-1 and TRBJ2-5; 16 bases match TRBD2. Germline CDR1 is SGHRS and CDR2 is YFSETQ. V shed 4 bases, J shed 1 base, and the junction held 10 bases outside the gene matches. This CDR3 contains 19 residues. In DNA, the CDR3 is TGCGCCAGCAGCATCCGAACGGGACTAGCGGGGGGGATCCAAGAGACCCAGTACTTC. The encoded protein is CASSIRTGLAGGIQETQYF.

This chain connects TRBV19 to TRBJ1-1, with a weak D call TRBD1 (6 bases). The V gene lost 5 bases and the J gene lost 3 bases, with 13 bases spanning the gap. The length of the CDR3 is 14 residues. Germline V gene lookup returns CDR1 LNHDA and CDR2 SQIVND (reference sequence). CDR3: CASSVGQYYTEAFF. CDR3 nucleotides: TGTGCCAGTAGTGTCGGACAGTACTACACTGAAGCTTTCTTT.

The genes are TRBV4-1 and TRBJ2-5, with D perhaps being TRBD1 or TRBD2 (6 bases each). The CDR3 is 15 amino acids. The ends were cut back, 2 bases at V and 5 bases at J, with 15 bases in the middle. Germline assignment: CDR1 MGHRA and CDR2 YSYEKL. The CDR3, as DNA: TGCGCCAGCAGCCAAACCCGGGGGCTGGGGGAGACCCAGTACTTC. It encodes CASSQTRGLGETQYF.

Comment on this clone: Other DNA sequences in the same sample also yield this CDR3. V is TRBV7-9 and J is TRBJ2-7, with D uncertain. This CDR3 comprises 12 residues. Trimming took off 1 base at V and 4 bases at J, with 5 bases between the two ends. Germline assignment: CDR1 SEHNR and CDR2 FQNEAQ (reference sequence). This CDR3 is CASSLVVYEQYF. The CDR3 nucleotides are TGTGCCAGCAGCTTAGTCGTGTACGAGCAGTACTTC.

The chain carries TRBV28 and TRBJ2-7, with 11 bases that match TRBD2. V shed 4 bases, J shed 2 bases, and the junction held 7 bases outside the gene matches. The CDR3 spans 16 residues. CDR1 MDHEN and CDR2 SYDVKM come from the germline V gene. The CDR3 bases are TGTGCCAGCAGTTCGGGGGCGGGACTAGCGGCCTACGAGCAGTACTTC. Protein product: CASSSGAGLAAYEQYF.

The rearrangement uses TRBV4-1 and TRBJ1-1; D is perhaps TRBD1 (5 bases). The V end was cut by 2 bases, the J end by 0 bases, with 10 bases between. Germline-derived CDR1 and CDR2 are MGHRA and YSYEKL. This CDR3 spans 15 amino acids. This CDR3 reads CASSQPTGVNTEAFF. Written as DNA, the CDR3 is TGCGCCAGCAGCCAACCAACGGGGGTGAACACTGAAGCTTTCTTT.

CDR3 amino acids: CASSLGGRTDTQYF. In DNA, the CDR3 is TGTGCCAGCAGCTTAGGGGGCAGGACAGATACGCAGTATTTT. V usage is TRBV7-7 and J usage is TRBJ2-3, with a tentative D call TRBD1 (5 bases). Trimming stripped 1 base from V and 3 bases from J, with 8 bases between. There are 14 residues in the CDR3. The germline CDR1 and CDR2 sequences are SSHAT and FNYEAQ (reference sequence).

This chain links TRBV4-1 with TRBJ2-3, with a possible D match to TRBD1 (6 bases). From germline, CDR1 is MGHRA and CDR2 YSYEKL. Trimming pared 6 bases from V and 6 bases from J, leaving 10 bases between. This CDR3 has 12 residues. CDR3 in DNA: TGCGCCAGCAGAACAGGGACGGATACGCAGTATTTT. The encoded protein is CASRTGTDTQYF.

The V gene is TRBV4-2, the J gene TRBJ2-7; tentative D call: TRBD1 (6 bases). CDR3 length: 17 amino acids. The germline V gene encodes CDR1 LGHNA and CDR2 YNFKEQ. With 0 bases removed from V and 0 bases from J, the gap between germline ends came to 15 bases. CDR3 nucleotide sequence: TGTGCCAGCAGCCAAGAGGGGGCAGGGACGAGCTCCTACGAGCAGTACTTC. It yields the protein CASSQEGAGTSSYEQYF.

V usage is TRBV11-2 and J usage is TRBJ2-7; D is undetermined. Germline CDR1 and CDR2: SGHAT and FQNNGV. This CDR3 contains 16 residues. The germline V and J ends were trimmed by 2 bases and 5 bases, with 19 bases remaining between them. CDR3 DNA: TGTGCCAGCAGCTTACGGTTGTGGCAGGTTTTTGACGAGCAGTACTTC. It specifies CASSLRLWQVFDEQYF.

This sequence joins TRBV7-9 and TRBJ2-1; 7 nucleotides match TRBD2. This CDR3 has 16 amino acids. V shed 3 bases, J shed 7 bases, and the junction held 12 bases outside the gene matches. Germline CDR1 reads SEHNR; CDR2 reads FQNEAQ (reference sequence). CDR3 region: CASSFRREGLRNEQFF. In DNA form, the CDR3 reads TGTGCCAGCAGCTTTCGTAGGGAGGGCCTGCGGAATGAGCAGTTCTTC.